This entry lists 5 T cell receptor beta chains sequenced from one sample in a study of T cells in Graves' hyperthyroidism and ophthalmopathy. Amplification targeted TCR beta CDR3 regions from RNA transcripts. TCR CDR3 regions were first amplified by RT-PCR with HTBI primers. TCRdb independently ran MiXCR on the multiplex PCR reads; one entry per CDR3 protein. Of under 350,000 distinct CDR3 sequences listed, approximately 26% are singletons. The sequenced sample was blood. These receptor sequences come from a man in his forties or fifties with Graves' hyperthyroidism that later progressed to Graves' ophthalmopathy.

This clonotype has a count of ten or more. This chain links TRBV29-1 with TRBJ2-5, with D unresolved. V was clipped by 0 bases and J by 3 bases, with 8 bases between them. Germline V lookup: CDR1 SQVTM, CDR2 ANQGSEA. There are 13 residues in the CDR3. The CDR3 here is CSVEDRPKETQYF. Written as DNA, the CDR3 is TGCAGCGTTGAAGATCGCCCGAAAGAGACCCAGTACTTC. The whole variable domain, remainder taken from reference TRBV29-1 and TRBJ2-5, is SAVISQKPSRDICQRGTSLTIQCQVDSQVTMMFWYRQQPGQSLTLIATANQGSEATYESGFVIDKFPISRPNLTFSTLTVSNMSPEDSSIYLCSVEDRPKETQYFGPGTRLLVL.

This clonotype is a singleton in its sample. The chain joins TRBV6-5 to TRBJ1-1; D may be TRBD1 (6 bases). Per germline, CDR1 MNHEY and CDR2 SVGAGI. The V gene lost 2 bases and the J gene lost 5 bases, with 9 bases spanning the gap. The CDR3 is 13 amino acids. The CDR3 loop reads CASSYKQGTEAFF. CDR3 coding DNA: TGTGCCAGCAGTTACAAACAGGGAACTGAAGCTTTCTTT.

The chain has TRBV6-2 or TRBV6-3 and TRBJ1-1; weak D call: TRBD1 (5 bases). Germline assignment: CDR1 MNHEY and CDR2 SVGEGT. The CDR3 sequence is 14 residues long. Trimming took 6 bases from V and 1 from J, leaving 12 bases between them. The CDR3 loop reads CASRPADRNTEAFF. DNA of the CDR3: TGTGCCAGCAGACCCGCCGACAGGAACACTGAAGCTTTCTTT.

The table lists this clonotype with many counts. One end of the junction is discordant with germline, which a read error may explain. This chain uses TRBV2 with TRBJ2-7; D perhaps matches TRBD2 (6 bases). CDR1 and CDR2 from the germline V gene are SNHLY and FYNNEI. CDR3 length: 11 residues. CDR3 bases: TGTGCCAGCAGCCCTTTTTTAGCGGTGCACTTC. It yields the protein CASSPFLAVHF.

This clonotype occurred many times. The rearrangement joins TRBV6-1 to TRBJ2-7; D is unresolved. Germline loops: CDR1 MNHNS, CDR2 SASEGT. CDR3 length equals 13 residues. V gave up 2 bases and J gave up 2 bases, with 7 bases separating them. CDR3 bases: TGTGCCAGCAGTGAACGGCCGACCTACGAGCAGTACTTC. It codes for CASSERPTYEQYF.